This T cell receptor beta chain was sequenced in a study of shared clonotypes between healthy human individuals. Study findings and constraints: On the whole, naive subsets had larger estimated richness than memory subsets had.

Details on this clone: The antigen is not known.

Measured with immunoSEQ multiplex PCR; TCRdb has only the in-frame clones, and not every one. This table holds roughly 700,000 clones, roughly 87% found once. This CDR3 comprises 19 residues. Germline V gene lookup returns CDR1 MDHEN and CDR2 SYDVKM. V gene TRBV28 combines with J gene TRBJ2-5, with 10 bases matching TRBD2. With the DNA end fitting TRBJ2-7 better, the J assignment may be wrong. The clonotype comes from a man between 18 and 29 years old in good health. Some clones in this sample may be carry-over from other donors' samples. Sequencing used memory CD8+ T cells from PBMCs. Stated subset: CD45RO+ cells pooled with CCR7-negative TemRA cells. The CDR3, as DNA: TGTGCCAGCAGTATACCTCCAATCGATTGGGGGACTAGCGACTACGAGCAGTACTTC. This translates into CASSIPPIDWGTSDYEQYF.